These T cell receptor beta chains were read from a single sample in a study of monozygotic twins with inflammatory bowel disease. TCRdb reprocessed the 5' RACE reads and stores each CDR3 protein as one record, lacking DNA. The sample yields 330,000 or so distinct CDR3 sequences, of which the top ten take up under 2.5%. Sequencing used blood. The receptors come from a human donor with ulcerative colitis or Crohn's disease, or a healthy co-twin of an affected twin (not recorded which). Both conserved end residues are part of each CDR3. The order of the fields is V gene, J gene, CDR3 protein.

V: TRBV5-1
J: TRBJ2-1
CDR3: CASSFEKGRDEQFF

V: TRBV7-2
J: TRBJ1-2
CDR3: CASSLTGTLNYGYTF

V: TRBV7-2
J: TRBJ2-5
CDR3: CASSLGGTVQETQYF

V: TRBV7-9
J: TRBJ1-4
CDR3: CASSPTGGSGEKLFF

V: TRBV3-1
J: TRBJ2-3
CDR3: CASSETGSTSGTYTQYF

V: TRBV5-1
J: TRBJ1-4
CDR3: CASREDPSTNEKLFF

V: TRBV7-9
J: TRBJ1-5
CDR3: CASSQSDQPQHF

V: TRBV7-9
J: TRBJ1-2
CDR3: CASSLSGAGGYGYTF

V: TRBV7-9
J: TRBJ1-1
CDR3: CASSFQNTEAFF

V: TRBV6-1
J: TRBJ2-4
CDR3: CASSEIGRDIQYF

V: TRBV29-1
J: TRBJ1-4
CDR3: CRGTGSLPPTNEKLFF

V: TRBV5-1
J: TRBJ1-5
CDR3: CASSLGGGVGNQPQHF

V: TRBV7-2
J: TRBJ1-5
CDR3: CASSVGIGQPQHF

V: TRBV5-1
J: TRBJ1-2
CDR3: CASSEGQPNYGYTF

V: TRBV24-1
J: TRBJ2-1
CDR3: CATSDPHNEQFF

V: TRBV11-2
J: TRBJ1-6
CDR3: CASSSPEGRRENSPLHF